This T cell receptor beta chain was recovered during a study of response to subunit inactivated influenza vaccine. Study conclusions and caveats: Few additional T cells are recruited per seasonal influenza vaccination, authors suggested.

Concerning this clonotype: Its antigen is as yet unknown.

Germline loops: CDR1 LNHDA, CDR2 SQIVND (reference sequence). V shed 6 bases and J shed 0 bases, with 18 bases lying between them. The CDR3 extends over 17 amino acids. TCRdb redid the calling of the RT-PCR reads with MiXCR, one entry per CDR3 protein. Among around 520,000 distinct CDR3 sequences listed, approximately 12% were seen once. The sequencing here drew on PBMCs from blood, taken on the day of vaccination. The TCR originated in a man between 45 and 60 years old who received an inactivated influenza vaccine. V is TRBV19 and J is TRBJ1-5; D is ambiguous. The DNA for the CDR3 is TGTGCCAGTAGGATTAAAACAGCAGATTATAGCAATCAGCCCCAGCATTTT. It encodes CASRIKTADYSNQPQHF.